The following is a TCR beta chain sequence with its context. Its antigen remains unidentified. These data are taken from a study of Ad26.COV2.S vaccination and SARS-CoV-2 variants. Overall study results and limits: Reported post-vaccination CD8+ and CD4+ T cell responses to spike showed substantial breadth.

Libraries were prepared by immunoSEQ multiplex PCR; TCRdb keeps only in-frame clonotypes and omits some of them. This table holds around 450,000 clones, roughly nine tenths found once. There are 15 residues in the CDR3. V gave up 6 bases and J gave up 5 bases; unmatched junction bases: 12. In germline, CDR1 is MNHEY, CDR2 SMNVEV (reference sequence). Indicated treatment: around 19 received Ad26.COV2.S at low or high dose, single or two shots; a few received placebo; per-sample allocation not given. Material that was analyzed had been drawn on day 63 after the first vaccine or placebo injection. The gene calls are TRBV27 and TRBJ2-5, with 7 bases aligning to TRBD1. This sequence originates from a person between 18 and 65 years old who received the Ad26.COV2.S COVID-19 vaccine or a placebo. Sequencing was performed on peripheral blood, taken in a trial of Ad26.COV2.S vaccine versus placebo. This chain's CDR3 is CASRRGTVGEETQYF. CDR3 coding DNA: TGTGCCAGCAGGCGAGGGACAGTCGGAGAGGAGACCCAGTACTTC.